One sample yielded the 27 T cell receptor beta chains listed below, sequenced in a study of blood T cell repertoires in COVID-19. TCRdb keeps only in-frame clones here, not all; method: immunoSEQ multiplex PCR. The table includes about 280,000 clones, around 90% detected once. Sequenced material: peripheral blood. Source of these receptors: a man younger than 35 with active or convalescent COVID-19.

The chain has TRBV20-1 and TRBJ2-1, with TRBD2 matching 10 bases. Unmatched junction bases numbered 7, after V lost 3 bases and J lost 5 bases. Per germline, CDR1 DFQATT and CDR2 SNEGSKA (reference sequence). This CDR3 has 15 amino acids. CDR3 protein: CSASTSSGGDNEQFF. CDR3 coding DNA: TGCAGTGCTAGTACGTCTAGCGGGGGAGACAATGAGCAGTTCTTC.

V gene TRBV16 combines with J gene TRBJ1-4; TRBD1 matches at 7 bases. CDR3 length: 14 residues. Germline V CDR1 and CDR2: KGHSY, FQNENV. Trimming at V came to 5 bases and at J to 8 bases, leaving 8 bases not matched to a gene. In DNA, the CDR3 is TGTGCCAGCAGCTTACAGGGACAGCTAGAAAAACTGTTTTTT. Translated, it gives CASSLQGQLEKLFF. The whole variable domain, filled in from reference TRBV16 and TRBJ1-4, reads GEEVAQTPKHLVRGEGQKAKLYCAPIKGHSYVFWYQQVLKNEFKFLISFQNENVFDETGMPKERFSAKCLPNSPCSLEIQATKLEDSAVYFCASSLQGQLEKLFFGSGTQLSVL.

Details on this clone: Different DNA sequences within this sample yield the same CDR3. The J gene is TRBJ2-3, the V gene TRBV19, with TRBD1 matching over 7 bases. This CDR3 has 15 residues. V trimming: 1 base; J trimming: 1 base; junction bases outside the gene matches: 2. The germline gives CDR1 LNHDA, CDR2 SQIVND (reference sequence). The CDR3 DNA sequence: TGTGCCAGTAGTATAGTTCAGGGGGGCACAGATACGCAGTATTTT. This encodes CASSIVQGGTDTQYF.

A word on this clone: The sample has other DNA sequences that encode this CDR3 too. V is TRBV19 and J is TRBJ2-7, with D unclear. Trimming took off 5 bases at V and 4 bases at J, with 9 bases between the two ends. The CDR3 runs to 12 residues. Germline-derived CDR1 and CDR2 are LNHDA and SQIVND (reference sequence). This CDR3 is CASSPSPYEQYF. The CDR3 nucleotides read TGTGCCAGTAGTCCCTCCCCGTACGAGCAGTACTTC.

This clone showed up many times. The chain carries TRBV19 and TRBJ2-2; D perhaps matches TRBD2 (6 bases). Germline V gene data show CDR1 as LNHDA and CDR2 as SQIVND (reference sequence). CDR3 length: 14 amino acids. V was shortened by 6 bases and J by 6 bases, with 14 bases between the two germline ends. Written as DNA, the CDR3 is TGTGCCAGTAGCCGGGACTCACTCCCCGGGGAGCTGTTTTTT. Translation: CASSRDSLPGELFF.

The gene calls are TRBV5-4 and TRBJ2-7; 9 bases fit TRBD1. J was trimmed by 12 bases and V by 4 bases; bases with no gene match: 11. The CDR3 is 13 residues long. Germline CDR1 SGHNT, CDR2 YYREEE (reference sequence). CDR3 nucleotides: TGTGCCAGCAGCGACCGGGACAGGGACGTTCGGTACTTC. Translating gives CASSDRDRDVRYF.

The chain recombines TRBV3-1 (or the pseudogene TRBV3-2) with TRBJ1-2; 8 bases map to TRBD1. V lost 4 bases to trimming and J lost 8 bases; unmatched junction nucleotides: 6. Germline lookup yields CDR1 LGHDT and CDR2 YNNKEL (reference sequence). The CDR3 loop spans 13 amino acids. CDR3 nucleotides: TGTGCCAGCAGCCCGGGACAGGTGGACGGCTACACCTTC. Its protein is CASSPGQVDGYTF.

The J gene is TRBJ1-1, the V gene TRBV28; D gene ambiguous. There are 11 residues in the CDR3. Germline V lookup: CDR1 MDHEN, CDR2 SYDVKM. Trimming took off 3 bases at V and 9 bases at J, with 8 bases between the two ends. In DNA, the CDR3 is TGTGCCAGCAGTTTCGAACAACAAGCTTTCTTT. Protein product: CASSFEQQAFF.

The gene calls are TRBV6-2 or TRBV6-3 and TRBJ1-1, with D unclear. The CDR3 is 14 residues long. Looked up from germline, CDR1 is MNHEY and CDR2 is SVGEGT. V gave up 2 bases and J gave up 1 base, with 8 bases separating them. The CDR3 sequence is CASSYRRKNTEAFF. For the CDR3, the DNA is TGTGCCAGCAGTTACAGGCGGAAGAACACTGAAGCTTTCTTT.

The chain couples TRBV5-6 to TRBJ2-7; 8 bases map to TRBD1. Germline loops: CDR1 SGHDT, CDR2 YYEEEE. The CDR3 length is 14 residues. V lost 4 bases, J lost 4 bases, and 7 bases stayed unmatched. CDR3: CASSPTGVKYEQYF. CDR3 nucleotides: TGTGCCAGCAGCCCGACAGGGGTCAAGTACGAGCAGTACTTC.

This chain links TRBV19 with TRBJ1-3; D is ambiguous. The CDR3 totals 14 residues. The V gene lost 10 bases and the J gene lost 2 bases, with 15 bases spanning the gap. Per germline, CDR1 LNHDA and CDR2 SQIVND (reference sequence). The DNA for the CDR3 is TGTGCCACCTCGCTGGTGGGCACTGGAAACACCATATATTTT. It specifies CATSLVGTGNTIYF.

This chain links TRBV2 with TRBJ1-1; D remains unclear. Trimming cost V 1 base and J 1 base, with 4 bases left between them. This CDR3 has 13 residues. Germline V gene sequence: CDR1 SNHLY, CDR2 FYNNEI. The CDR3 loop is CASSEEQNTEAFF. The CDR3 DNA reads TGTGCCAGCAGTGAAGAACAGAACACTGAAGCTTTCTTT.

The chain uses TRBV2 and TRBJ1-3, with 9 bases aligning to TRBD1. J gave up 3 bases and V 8 bases, and 5 bases lay outside the gene matches. Germline CDR1 reads SNHLY; CDR2 reads FYNNEI. The CDR3 is 14 residues long. The CDR3 region is CASADRGFGNTIYF. As DNA, the CDR3 is TGTGCCAGCGCCGACAGGGGGTTTGGAAACACCATATATTTT.

The CDR3 nucleotides are TGTGCCAGCAGCCGCCGGGAGAGACCCTCTGGAAACACCATATATTTT. The encoded protein is CASSRRERPSGNTIYF. This chain joins TRBV7-9 and TRBJ1-3, with D uncertain. Germline loops: CDR1 SEHNR, CDR2 FQNEAQ (reference sequence). V gave up 5 bases and J gave up 0 bases, with 14 bases separating them. This CDR3 spans 16 amino acids.

This chain connects TRBV7-8 to TRBJ1-2, with D unclear. The V gene lost 1 base and the J gene lost 2 bases, with 5 bases spanning the gap. This CDR3 comprises 13 residues. The germline CDR1 and CDR2 sequences are SGHVS and FQNEAQ. The chain's CDR3 is CASSLEENYGYTF. CDR3 nucleotides: TGTGCCAGCAGCTTAGAGGAGAACTATGGCTACACCTTC.

The chain couples TRBV5-1 to TRBJ1-6; no firm D call. CDR3 length: 15 residues. Germline lookup yields CDR1 SGHRS and CDR2 YFSETQ. Trimming shortened V by 4 bases and J by 4 bases, and 12 bases separated the two germline ends. For the CDR3, the DNA is TGCGCCAGCAGCCAGGTCCCACCTTATAATTCACCCCTCCACTTT. It codes for CASSQVPPYNSPLHF.

The chain carries TRBV7-9 and TRBJ2-7, with TRBD1 matching 9 bases. The CDR3 contains 14 residues. Per the germline V gene, CDR1 is SEHNR and CDR2 is FQNEAQ (reference sequence). Trimming removed 6 bases from V and 5 bases from J; junction bases left unmatched: 8. In DNA, the CDR3 is TGTGCCAGCAGACCCGGGACAGGGTCCCACGAGCAGTACTTC. Translating it yields CASRPGTGSHEQYF.

This chain joins TRBV2 and TRBJ2-3, with 11 bases fitting TRBD2. Germline-derived CDR1 and CDR2 are SNHLY and FYNNEI. The CDR3 is 15 amino acids. J was trimmed by 4 bases and V by 8 bases; bases with no gene match: 8. The CDR3 nucleotides are TGTGCCAGCTCGAAACTAGCGGGGGCCCCAGATACGCAGTATTTT. Amino acid sequence: CASSKLAGAPDTQYF.

This rearrangement joins TRBV2 to TRBJ2-5; tentatively, D is TRBD2 (6 bases). V was trimmed by 6 bases and J by 1 base, leaving 15 bases between them. Looked up from germline, CDR1 is SNHLY and CDR2 is FYNNEI. CDR3 length equals 15 residues. CDR3 sequence (DNA): TGTGCCAGCAGGAACCCGGGGGAACTCCAAGAGACCCAGTACTTC. Amino acid sequence: CASRNPGELQETQYF.

The chain is built from TRBV20-1 and TRBJ1-5, with D unresolved. Trimming left V 3 bases short and J 0 bases short, with 12 bases between. This CDR3 has 15 residues. Germline V gives CDR1 DFQATT, CDR2 SNEGSKA (reference sequence). As DNA, the CDR3 is TGCAGTGCTAGTGACCGGGGTTTTAGCAATCAGCCCCAGCATTTT. Encoded protein: CSASDRGFSNQPQHF.

This sequence joins TRBV13 and TRBJ2-7, with 9 bases lining up with TRBD2. Trimming at V came to 0 bases and at J to 2 bases, leaving 2 bases not matched to a gene. Germline V gives CDR1 PRHDT, CDR2 FYEKMQ (reference sequence). The CDR3 is 15 residues long. In DNA, the CDR3 is TGTGCCAGCAGCTTAGGGGCGGGGGGGCCCTACGAGCAGTACTTC. The encoded protein is CASSLGAGGPYEQYF. The complete variable domain, with remaining parts taken from reference TRBV13 and TRBJ2-7, reads AAGVIQSPRHLIKEKRETATLKCYPIPRHDTVYWYQQGPGQDPQFLISFYEKMQSDKGSIPDRFSAQQFSDYHSELNMSSLELGDSALYFCASSLGAGGPYEQYFGPGTRLTVT.

This clone was counted only a few times. The chain combines TRBV5-1 with TRBJ1-2, with D perhaps TRBD1 (6 bases). The CDR3 loop spans 13 amino acids. V was shortened by 3 bases and J by 8 bases, with 14 bases between the two germline ends. Germline lookup yields CDR1 SGHRS and CDR2 YFSETQ. In DNA form, the CDR3 reads TGCGCCAGCAGCTCAGTAGAAACAGGGGGCTACACCTTC. It is translated as CASSSVETGGYTF.

V usage is TRBV6-2 or TRBV6-3 and J usage is TRBJ1-1; D not certain. V lost 1 base, J lost 7 bases, and 16 bases lay in between. This CDR3 region has 15 residues. The germline gives CDR1 MNHEY, CDR2 SVGEGT. This CDR3 is CASSYFPTLSDEAFF. Here the CDR3 DNA reads TGTGCCAGCAGTTACTTTCCGACACTTAGCGATGAAGCTTTCTTT.

The chain uses TRBV19 and TRBJ2-1, with 7 bases fitting TRBD2. The CDR3 is made up of 13 amino acids. J lost 12 bases, V lost 3 bases, and 8 bases had no gene match. Germline V gene sequence: CDR1 LNHDA, CDR2 SQIVND (reference sequence). For the CDR3, the DNA is TGTGCCAGTAGTATGGTTTCGGGGGGAGGGCAGTTCTTC. This codes for CASSMVSGGGQFF.

The chain joins TRBV5-8 to TRBJ1-2; D remains unclear. V lost 0 bases, J lost 5 bases, and 20 bases lay in between. The CDR3 is 17 amino acids. CDR1 is SGHTS and CDR2 is YDEGEE in the germline V gene. CDR3 sequence reads: CASSLVIREGRWYGYTF. CDR3 DNA: TGTGCCAGCAGCTTGGTGATTAGAGAGGGAAGGTGGTATGGCTACACCTTC.

The rearrangement uses TRBV10-1 and TRBJ1-1, with D unclear. V shed 5 bases and J shed 0 bases, with 10 bases lying between them. CDR3 length: 14 amino acids. CDR1 and CDR2 from the germline V gene are WNHNN and SYGVQD (reference sequence). The CDR3 region is CASSPQTVNTEAFF. For the CDR3, the DNA is TGCGCCAGCAGTCCACAGACGGTGAACACTGAAGCTTTCTTT.

This chain connects TRBV7-2 to TRBJ1-4; perhaps TRBD1 as D (5 bases). V shed 5 bases and J shed 2 bases, with 12 bases lying between them. CDR1 and CDR2 from the germline V gene are SGHTA and FQGNSA. The CDR3 is 15 amino acids. For the CDR3, the DNA is TGTGCCAGCAGCCTAACAGGTCGGACTAATGAAAAACTGTTTTTT. Translation: CASSLTGRTNEKLFF.